This T cell receptor beta chain stems from a study of PD-1 blockade in classical Hodgkin lymphoma. General observations from the study: According to reports, newly diagnosed patients had lower baseline TCR diversity than healthy donors, and relapsed/refractory patients had lower baseline TCR diversity still. CD4+ TCR diversity, unlike CD8+, rose significantly by C4D1. Complete responders showed a baseline diversity that resembled the diversity of newly diagnosed patients.

A note on this clone: Its antigen is not known.

This sample's time point: cycle 4 day 1 (C4D1), after 5 to 7 weeks of nivolumab. Each patient experienced a relapse that followed autologous stem cell transplantation, and brentuximab vedotin exposure varied. CD4+ T cells were purified from thawed PBMCs by negative selection. Germline CDR1 reads MDHEN; CDR2 reads SYDVKM. The CDR3 covers 15 residues. V gave up 0 bases and J gave up 3 bases, with 10 bases separating them. This table comes from immunoSEQ multiplex PCR, and its TCRdb copy is limited to in-frame clones, with some not included. In the table there are fewer than 13,000 clones, 75% to 90% of which are singletons.

The source was CD4+ T cells from blood, collected before the fourth cycle of nivolumab. The V call is TRBV28, the J call TRBJ2-3, with a weak D call TRBD2 (6 bases). This receptor was obtained from a human donor with classical Hodgkin lymphoma. In nucleotides, the CDR3 is TGTGCCAGCAGTTTATGGGGGGGATGGACAGATACGCAGTATTTT. Residues: CASSLWGGWTDTQYF.